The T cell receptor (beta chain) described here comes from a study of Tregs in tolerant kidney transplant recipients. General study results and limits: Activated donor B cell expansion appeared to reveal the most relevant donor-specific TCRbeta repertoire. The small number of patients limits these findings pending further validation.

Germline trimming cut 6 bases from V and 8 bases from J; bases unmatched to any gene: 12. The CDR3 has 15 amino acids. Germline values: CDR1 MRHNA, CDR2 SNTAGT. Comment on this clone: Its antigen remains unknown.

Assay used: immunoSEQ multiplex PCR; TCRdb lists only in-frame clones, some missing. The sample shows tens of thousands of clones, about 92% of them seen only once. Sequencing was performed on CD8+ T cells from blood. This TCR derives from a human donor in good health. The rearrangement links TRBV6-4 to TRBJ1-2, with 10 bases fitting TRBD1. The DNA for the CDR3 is TGTGCCAGCAGCCTCCGCCCGGACAGGGGGAACGGCTACACCTTC. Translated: CASSLRPDRGNGYTF.